Listed below are T cell receptor beta chains from one sample, sequenced in a study of cytomegalovirus exposure and HLA in healthy donors. Measured with immunoSEQ multiplex PCR; TCRdb has only the in-frame clones, and not every one. The profile shows about 200,000 clones, about 78% of them singletons. The material sequenced was PBMCs. All receptors derive from a woman aged 25 to 45 in good health and CMV-seronegative. Each CDR3 is given with its conserved first and last residue. The D gene is left open where the match is weak. Clone sizes are given selectively: once, few, many, or a class where the clone is expanded.

TRBJ2-2 - TRBD2 TRBV7-7 17 CASSPGTSGSDTGELFF TGTGCCAGCAGCCCCGGGACTAGCGGGAGCGACACCGGGGAGCTGTTTTTT
TRBJ2-3 few - TRBV27 11 CASSTTDTQYF TGTGCCAGCTCGACAACAGATACGCAGTATTTT
TRBJ2-7 - TRBD1 TRBV4-1 13 CASSQTGGHEQYF TGCGCCAGCAGCCAAACAGGGGGACACGAGCAGTACTTC
TRBJ1-6 - TRBD1 TRBV5-6 15 CASSLYRGRNSPLHF TGTGCCAGCAGCCTTTACAGGGGGAGGAATTCACCCCTCCACTTT
TRBJ2-7 - TRBD2 TRBV19 22 CASSTWTSGREAKGVLRREQYF TGTGCCAGTAGTACCTGGACTAGCGGGAGGGAGGCCAAAGGGGTCCTACGTCGCGAGCAGTACTTC
TRBJ1-3 few - TRBV5-1 14 CASSWTDVGDTIYF TGCGCCAGCAGCTGGACAGATGTAGGGGACACCATATATTTT
TRBJ1-5 - - TRBV4-1 14 CASSQGTGNQPQHF TGCGCCAGCAGCCAAGGGACAGGCAATCAGCCCCAGCATTTT
TRBJ2-7 - TRBD2 TRBV28 15 CASSFESGRGYEQYF TGTGCCAGCAGTTTCGAAAGCGGGAGAGGGTACGAGCAGTACTTC
TRBJ2-7 - - TRBV10-1 18 CASSDLPHDSKSTYEQYF TGCGCCAGCAGTGACCTACCGCATGACAGTAAGTCCACCTACGAGCAGTACTTC
TRBJ2-5 - TRBD2 TRBV12-5 11 CASGLREAQYF TGTGCTAGTGGTTTGCGGGAGGCCCAGTACTTC
TRBJ1-3 - - TRBV15 16 CATSSAGSYSGNTIYF TGTGCCACCAGCAGTGCCGGGTCCTACTCTGGAAACACCATATATTTT
TRBJ1-6 once - TRBV5-1 15 CASSFAGLSNSPLHF TGCGCCAGCAGCTTCGCGGGACTTTCTAATTCACCCCTCCACTTT
TRBJ1-2 - TRBD1 TRBV9 15 CASSVDGDRVYGYTF TGTGCCAGCAGCGTAGATGGGGACAGGGTCTATGGCTACACCTTC
TRBJ1-1 - TRBD1 TRBV5-1 13 CASSSTGFGEAFF TGCGCCAGCAGCTCGACAGGGTTCGGTGAAGCTTTCTTT
TRBJ2-1 - - TRBV30 15 CAWSVGGGLYNEQFF TGTGCCTGGAGTGTGGGAGGGGGTCTCTACAATGAGCAGTTCTTC
TRBJ1-1 few - TRBV29-1 14 CSSKGGGPNTEAFF TGCAGCTCCAAAGGAGGTGGACCGAACACTGAAGCTTTCTTT
TRBJ2-7 - TRBD2 TRBV11-2 14 CATRDGRSSYEQYF TGTGCCACGCGGGACGGGAGGAGCTCCTACGAGCAGTACTTC
TRBJ1-1 - - TRBV7-9 14 CASSLEGGGTEAFF TGTGCCAGCAGCTTAGAGGGAGGAGGCACTGAAGCTTTCTTT
TRBJ2-5 once - TRBV11-3 13 CASSPNTQETQYF TGTGCCAGCAGCCCCAACACCCAAGAGACCCAGTACTTC
TRBJ2-2 once TRBD2 TRBV30 12 CAWAGDTGELFF TGTGCCTGGGCGGGGGACACCGGGGAGCTGTTTTTT
TRBJ2-3 - TRBD1 TRBV11-3 13 CASSFQGADTQYF TGTGCCAGCAGCTTCCAGGGGGCAGATACGCAGTATTTT
TRBJ2-5 - TRBD2 TRBV6-4 15 CASSARAGGQETQYF TGTGCCAGCAGTGCGAGGGCGGGGGGACAAGAGACCCAGTACTTC
TRBJ2-1 few TRBD2 TRBV5-1 16 CASSLGGGGAVNEQFF TGCGCCAGCAGCTTGGGTGGCGGGGGGGCCGTCAATGAGCAGTTCTTC
TRBJ2-7 - - TRBV27 15 CASRTSGALSVEQYF TGTGCCAGCCGAACCTCAGGGGCCCTCTCCGTCGAGCAGTACTTC
TRBJ2-2 once - TRBV7-8 16 CASSRRPGENTGELFF TGTGCCAGCAGCCGACGCCCGGGGGAGAACACCGGGGAGCTGTTTTTT
TRBJ2-1 - TRBD2 TRBV28 12 CASRTSAGEQFF TGTGCCAGCAGGACTAGCGCGGGTGAGCAGTTCTTC
TRBJ2-7 - - TRBV2 16 CASTPPDSVSAYEQYF TGTGCCAGCACTCCTCCCGACAGCGTTTCTGCCTACGAGCAGTACTTC
TRBJ1-4 - TRBD1 TRBV9 16 CASSETGGLRDEKLFF TGTGCCAGCAGCGAAACAGGGGGACTCCGCGATGAAAAACTGTTTTTT
TRBJ2-5 - - TRBV6-5 14 CASRAGESQETQYF TGTGCCAGCAGGGCAGGGGAAAGCCAAGAGACCCAGTACTTC
TRBJ2-6 - - TRBV27 13 CASRFTGANVLTF TGTGCCAGCAGGTTTACTGGGGCCAACGTCCTGACTTTC
TRBJ1-5 - - TRBV6-5 13 CASSSNSYQPQHF TGTGCCAGCAGTTCCAACTCCTATCAGCCCCAGCATTTT
TRBJ1-2 - TRBD1 TRBV2 13 CARGQGNNYGYTF TGTGCCAGGGGACAGGGGAATAACTATGGCTACACCTTC
TRBJ1-3 - - TRBV2 14 CASQKPISGNTIYF TGTGCCAGCCAAAAACCTATCTCTGGAAACACCATATATTTT
TRBJ2-1 - - TRBV10-3 17 CAIGDEGIRELNNEQFF TGTGCCATCGGAGATGAGGGGATCCGGGAGCTTAACAATGAGCAGTTCTTC
TRBJ2-5 - TRBD1 TRBV6-5 15 CASSYGDRDMETQYF TGTGCCAGCAGTTACGGGGACAGGGATATGGAGACCCAGTACTTC
TRBJ2-4 - - TRBV4-1 17 CASSHRDGGVAKNIQYF TGCGCCAGCAGCCATCGGGACGGAGGGGTTGCCAAAAACATTCAGTACTTC
TRBJ1-6 - - TRBV2 17 CASSEGLIGSYNSPLHF TGTGCCAGCAGCGAGGGCCTCATCGGCTCCTATAATTCACCCCTCCACTTT
TRBJ2-1 few - TRBV4-1 12 CASSGLPSQQFF TGCGCCAGCAGCGGCTTGCCTAGCCAGCAGTTCTTC
TRBJ2-3 - TRBD2 TRBV5-1 16 CASSLVAGGPSDTQYF TGCGCCAGCAGCTTGGTAGCGGGAGGGCCCTCAGATACGCAGTATTTT
TRBJ2-3 - TRBD2 TRBV11-2 18 CASSLDWTSGGRSGTQYF TGTGCCAGCAGCTTAGATTGGACTAGCGGGGGCCGCTCGGGGACGCAGTATTTT
TRBJ2-7 - TRBD1 TRBV27 14 CASTGTGQLGEQYF TGTGCCAGCACCGGGACAGGGCAATTAGGAGAGCAGTACTTC
TRBJ2-5 - TRBD2 TRBV9 14 CASSSRGGLETQYF TGTGCCAGCAGCTCGCGGGGGGGCCTTGAGACCCAGTACTTC
TRBJ2-3 - TRBD2 TRBV5-8 18 CASSLEAGEALSTDTQYF TGTGCCAGCAGCTTGGAAGCGGGGGAGGCTCTGAGCACAGATACGCAGTATTTT
TRBJ1-3 - - TRBV28 19 CASSLPRFAGSGPGNTIYF TGTGCCAGCAGTTTACCCCGGTTCGCAGGGTCAGGACCTGGAAACACCATATATTTT
TRBJ2-1 few TRBD2 TRBV20-1 11 CSLRGDNEQFF TGCAGTCTCCGGGGGGACAATGAGCAGTTCTTC
TRBJ2-4 - TRBD2 TRBV4-2 16 CASSAPGGRGKRFQYF TGTGCCAGCAGCGCCCCGGGGGGGCGGGGAAAGAGGTTTCAGTACTTC
TRBJ1-2 - - TRBV27 17 CASSFPDAGGFKDGYTF TGTGCCAGCAGTTTTCCCGATGCGGGGGGATTTAAGGATGGCTACACCTTC
TRBJ2-1 - - TRBV5-1 16 CASSLGDSLSYNEQFF TGCGCCAGCAGCTTGGGTGACAGCCTCTCCTACAATGAGCAGTTCTTC
TRBJ2-7 - - TRBV7-2 14 CASSLVPSDAEQYF TGTGCCAGCAGCTTAGTCCCTAGCGATGCCGAGCAGTACTTC
TRBJ1-2 once TRBD1 TRBV5-1 15 CASSFETGEIYGYTF TGCGCCAGCAGTTTTGAGACAGGGGAGATCTATGGCTACACCTTC
TRBJ2-1 - TRBD2 TRBV10-3 17 CAISERGLAGGGNEQFF TGTGCCATCAGTGAGAGAGGACTAGCGGGGGGTGGCAATGAGCAGTTCTTC
TRBJ1-6 - - TRBV5-6 15 CASSLRQALNSPLHF TGTGCCAGCAGCTTGCGGCAGGCCCTGAATTCACCCCTCCACTTT
TRBJ2-7 once - TRBV5-1 13 CASSTRGIYEQYF TGCGCCAGCAGCACCCGGGGTATCTACGAGCAGTACTTC
TRBJ1-5 - - TRBV11-2 15 CASSSLGGSNQPQHF TGTGCCAGCAGCTCCCTAGGGGGTAGCAATCAGCCCCAGCATTTT
TRBJ1-3 - - TRBV5-1 14 CASSLEGDGNTIYF TGCGCCAGCAGCTTGGAGGGGGATGGAAACACCATATATTTT
TRBJ1-4 few - TRBV28 12 CASRQGGEKLFF TGTGCCAGCAGACAGGGCGGAGAAAAACTGTTTTTT
TRBJ1-5 few - TRBV18 13 CASSPLPEQPQHF TGTGCCAGCTCACCATTACCGGAGCAGCCCCAGCATTTT
TRBJ2-2 - TRBD2 TRBV4-2 21 CASSQDNPLLAGGKWTGELFF TGTGCCAGCAGCCAAGATAACCCGTTGCTAGCGGGAGGGAAGTGGACCGGGGAGCTGTTTTTT
TRBJ2-5 - TRBD2 TRBV6-1 19 CASSDPPSGRISYQETQYF TGTGCCAGCAGTGACCCCCCTAGCGGGAGGATTTCGTACCAAGAGACCCAGTACTTC
TRBJ1-4 - - TRBV5-1 14 CASRPGGTNEKLFF TGCGCCAGCCGCCCCGGGGGGACTAATGAAAAACTGTTTTTT